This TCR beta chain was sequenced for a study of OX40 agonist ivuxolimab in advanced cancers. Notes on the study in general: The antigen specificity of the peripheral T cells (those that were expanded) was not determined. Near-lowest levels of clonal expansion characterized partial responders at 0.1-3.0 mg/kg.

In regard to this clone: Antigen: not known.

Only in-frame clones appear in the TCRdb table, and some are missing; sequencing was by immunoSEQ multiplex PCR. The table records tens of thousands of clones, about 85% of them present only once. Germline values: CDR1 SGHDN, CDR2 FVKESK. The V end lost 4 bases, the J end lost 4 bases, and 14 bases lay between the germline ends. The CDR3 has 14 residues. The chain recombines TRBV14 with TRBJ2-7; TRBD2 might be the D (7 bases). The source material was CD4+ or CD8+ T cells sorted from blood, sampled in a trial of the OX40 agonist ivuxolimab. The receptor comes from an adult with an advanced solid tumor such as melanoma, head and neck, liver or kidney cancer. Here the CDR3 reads CASSLGGGRYEQYF. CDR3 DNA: TGTGCCAGCAGCCTGGGAGGGGGAAGATACGAGCAGTACTTC.